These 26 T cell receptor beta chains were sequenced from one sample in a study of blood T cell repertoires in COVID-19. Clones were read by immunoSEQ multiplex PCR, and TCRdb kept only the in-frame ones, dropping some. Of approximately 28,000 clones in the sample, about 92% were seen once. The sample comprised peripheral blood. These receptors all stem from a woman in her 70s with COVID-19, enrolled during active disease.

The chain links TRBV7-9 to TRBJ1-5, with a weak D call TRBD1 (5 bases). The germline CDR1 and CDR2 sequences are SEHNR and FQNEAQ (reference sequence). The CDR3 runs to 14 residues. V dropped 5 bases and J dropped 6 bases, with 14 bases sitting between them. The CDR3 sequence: CASSQGLAGQPQHF. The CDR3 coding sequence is TGTGCCAGCAGCCAGGGCCTGGCAGGTCAGCCCCAGCATTTT.

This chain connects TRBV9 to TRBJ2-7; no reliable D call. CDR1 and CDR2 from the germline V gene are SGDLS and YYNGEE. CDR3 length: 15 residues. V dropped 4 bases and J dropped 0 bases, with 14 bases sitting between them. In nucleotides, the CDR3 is TGTGCCAGCAGCCCGTCAATCGACACCTCCTACGAGCAGTACTTC. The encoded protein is CASSPSIDTSYEQYF.

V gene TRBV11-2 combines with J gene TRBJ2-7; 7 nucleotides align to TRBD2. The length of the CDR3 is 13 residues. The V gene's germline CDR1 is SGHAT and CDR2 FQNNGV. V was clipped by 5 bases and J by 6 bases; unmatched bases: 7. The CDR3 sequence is CASSQIAGGEQYF. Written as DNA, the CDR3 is TGTGCCAGCAGCCAAATAGCGGGTGGCGAGCAGTACTTC.

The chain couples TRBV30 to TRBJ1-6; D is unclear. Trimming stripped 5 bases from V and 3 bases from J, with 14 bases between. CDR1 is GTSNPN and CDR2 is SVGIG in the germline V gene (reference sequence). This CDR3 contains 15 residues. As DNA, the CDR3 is TGTGCCTGGGCCCAGTTCTCCGTCTATAATTCACCCCTCCACTTT. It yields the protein CAWAQFSVYNSPLHF. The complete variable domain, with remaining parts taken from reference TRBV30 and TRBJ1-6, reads SQTIHQWPATLVQPVGSPLSLECTVEGTSNPNLYWYRQAAGRGLQLLFYSVGIGQISSEVPQNLSASRPQDRQFILSSKKLLLSDSGFYLCAWAQFSVYNSPLHFGNGTRLTVT.

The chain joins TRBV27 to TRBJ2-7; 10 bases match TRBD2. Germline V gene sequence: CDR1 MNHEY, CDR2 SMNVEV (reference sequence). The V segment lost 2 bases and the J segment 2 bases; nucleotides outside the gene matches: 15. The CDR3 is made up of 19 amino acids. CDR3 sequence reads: CASSLTRASGREGAYEQYF. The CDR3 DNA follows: TGTGCCAGCAGTTTAACTAGGGCTAGCGGGAGAGAGGGGGCCTACGAGCAGTACTTC.

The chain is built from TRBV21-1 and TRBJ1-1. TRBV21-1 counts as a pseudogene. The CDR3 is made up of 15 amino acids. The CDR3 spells CARTQTPKENTEAFF. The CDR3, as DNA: TGTGCCAGGACTCAAACCCCCAAGGAGAACACTGAAGCTTTCTTT.

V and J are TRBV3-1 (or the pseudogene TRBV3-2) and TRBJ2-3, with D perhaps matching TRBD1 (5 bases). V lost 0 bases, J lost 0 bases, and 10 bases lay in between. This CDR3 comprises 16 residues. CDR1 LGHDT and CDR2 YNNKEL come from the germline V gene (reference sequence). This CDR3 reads CASSQDSGLSTDTQYF. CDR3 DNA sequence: TGTGCCAGCAGCCAAGACTCAGGGCTCAGCACAGATACGCAGTATTTT.

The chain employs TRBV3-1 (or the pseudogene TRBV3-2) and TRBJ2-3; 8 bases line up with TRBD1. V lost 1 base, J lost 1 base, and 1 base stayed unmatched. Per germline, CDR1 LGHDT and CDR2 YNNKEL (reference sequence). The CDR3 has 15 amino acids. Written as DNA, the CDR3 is TGTGCCAGCAGCCAAGGACAGGGGCGCACAGATACGCAGTATTTT. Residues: CASSQGQGRTDTQYF.

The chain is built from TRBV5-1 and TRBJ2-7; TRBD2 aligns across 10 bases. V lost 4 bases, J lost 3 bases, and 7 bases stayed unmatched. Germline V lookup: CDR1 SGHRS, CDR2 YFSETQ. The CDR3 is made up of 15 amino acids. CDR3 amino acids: CASSTGTSAIYEQYF. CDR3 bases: TGCGCCAGCAGCACAGGGACTAGCGCGATCTACGAGCAGTACTTC.

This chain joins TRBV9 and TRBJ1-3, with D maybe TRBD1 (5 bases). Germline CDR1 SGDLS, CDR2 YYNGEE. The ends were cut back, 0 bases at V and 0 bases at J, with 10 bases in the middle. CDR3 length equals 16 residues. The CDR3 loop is CASSVARASSGNTIYF. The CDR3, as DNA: TGTGCCAGCAGCGTAGCCAGGGCGAGCTCTGGAAACACCATATATTTT. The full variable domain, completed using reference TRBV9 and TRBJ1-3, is DSGVTQTPKHLITATGQRVTLRCSPRSGDLSVYWYQQSLDQGLQFLIQYYNGEERAKGNILERFSAQQFPDLHSELNLSSLELGDSALYFCASSVARASSGNTIYFGEGSWLTVV.

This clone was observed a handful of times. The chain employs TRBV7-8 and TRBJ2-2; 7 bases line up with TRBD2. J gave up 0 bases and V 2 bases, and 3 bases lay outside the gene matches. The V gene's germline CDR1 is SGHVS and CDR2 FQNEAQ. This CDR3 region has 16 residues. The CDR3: CASSLLAGSNTGELFF. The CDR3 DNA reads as TGTGCCAGCAGCTTATTAGCGGGTTCGAACACCGGGGAGCTGTTTTTT. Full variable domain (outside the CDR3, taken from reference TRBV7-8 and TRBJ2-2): GAGVSQSPRYKVAKRGQDVALRCDPISGHVSLFWYQQALGQGPEFLTYFQNEAQLDKSGLPSDRFFAERPEGSVSTLKIQRTQQEDSAVYLCASSLLAGSNTGELFFGEGSRLTVL.

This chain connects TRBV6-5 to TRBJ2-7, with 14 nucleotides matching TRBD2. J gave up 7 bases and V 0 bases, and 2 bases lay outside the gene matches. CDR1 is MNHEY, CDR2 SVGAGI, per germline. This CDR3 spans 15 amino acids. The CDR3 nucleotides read TGTGCCAGCAGTTACTCGAGACTAGCGGGAGGGGAGCAGTACTTC. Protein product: CASSYSRLAGGEQYF.

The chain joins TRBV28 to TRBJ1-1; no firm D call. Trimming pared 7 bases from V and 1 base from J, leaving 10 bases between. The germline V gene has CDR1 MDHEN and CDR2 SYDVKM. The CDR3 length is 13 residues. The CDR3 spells CASTAGSNTEAFF. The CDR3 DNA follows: TGTGCCAGCACGGCAGGATCGAACACTGAAGCTTTCTTT.

The CDR3 loop is CAWSDTGIGNTEAFF. The CDR3 coding sequence is TGTGCCTGGAGTGATACAGGGATCGGGAACACTGAAGCTTTCTTT. The V gene is TRBV30, the J gene TRBJ1-1, with a weak D call TRBD1 (6 bases). CDR3 size: 15 residues. CDR1 is GTSNPN, CDR2 SVGIG, per germline (reference sequence). V was shortened by 1 base and J by 1 base, with 13 bases between the two germline ends.

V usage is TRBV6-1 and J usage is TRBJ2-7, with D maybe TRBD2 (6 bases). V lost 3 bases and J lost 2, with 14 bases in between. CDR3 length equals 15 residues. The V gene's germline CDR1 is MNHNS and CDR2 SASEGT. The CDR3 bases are TGTGCCAGCAGTGAGTTTAGCGGATCCACCTACGAGCAGTACTTC. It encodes CASSEFSGSTYEQYF.

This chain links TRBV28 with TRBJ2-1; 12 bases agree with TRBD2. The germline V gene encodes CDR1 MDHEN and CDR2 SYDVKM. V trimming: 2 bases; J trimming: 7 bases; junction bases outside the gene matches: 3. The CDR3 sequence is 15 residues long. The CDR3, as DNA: TGTGCCAGCAGTTTACTAGCGGGAGGGCAAAATGAGCAGTTCTTC. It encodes CASSLLAGGQNEQFF. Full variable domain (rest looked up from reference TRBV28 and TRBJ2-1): DVKVTQSSRYLVKRTGEKVFLECVQDMDHENMFWYRQDPGLGLRLIYFSYDVKMKEKGDIPEGYSVSREKKERFSLILESASTNQTSMYLCASSLLAGGQNEQFFGPGTRLTVL.

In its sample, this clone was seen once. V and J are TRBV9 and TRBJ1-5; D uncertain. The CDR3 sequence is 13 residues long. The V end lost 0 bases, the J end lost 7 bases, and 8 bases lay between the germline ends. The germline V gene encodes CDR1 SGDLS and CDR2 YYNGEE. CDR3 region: CASSVDSGQPQHF. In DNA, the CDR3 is TGTGCCAGCAGCGTAGACAGCGGGCAGCCCCAGCATTTT.

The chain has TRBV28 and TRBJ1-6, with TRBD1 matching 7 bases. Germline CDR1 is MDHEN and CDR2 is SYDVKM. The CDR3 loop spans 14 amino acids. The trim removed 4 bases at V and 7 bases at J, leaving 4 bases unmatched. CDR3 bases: TGTGCCAGCAGTTCGGGACAGAAAAATTCACCCCTCCACTTT. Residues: CASSSGQKNSPLHF.

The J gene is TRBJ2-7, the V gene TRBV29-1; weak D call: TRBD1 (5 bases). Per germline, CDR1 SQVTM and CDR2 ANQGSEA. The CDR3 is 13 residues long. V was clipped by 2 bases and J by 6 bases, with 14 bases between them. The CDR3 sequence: CSVEQGKWGEQYF. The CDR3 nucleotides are TGCAGCGTTGAACAGGGCAAGTGGGGCGAGCAGTACTTC.

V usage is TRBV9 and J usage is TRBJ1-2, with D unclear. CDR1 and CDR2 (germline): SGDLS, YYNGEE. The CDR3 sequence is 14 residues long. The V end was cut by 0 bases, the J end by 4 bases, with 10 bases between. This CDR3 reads CASSVVSGPYGYTF. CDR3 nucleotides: TGTGCCAGCAGCGTAGTGTCAGGCCCCTATGGCTACACCTTC.

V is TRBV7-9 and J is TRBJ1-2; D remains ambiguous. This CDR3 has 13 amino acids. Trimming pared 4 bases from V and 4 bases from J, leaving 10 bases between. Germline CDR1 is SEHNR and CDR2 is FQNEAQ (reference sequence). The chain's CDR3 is CASSSLDFYGYTF. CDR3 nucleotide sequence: TGTGCCAGCAGCTCTCTGGACTTCTATGGCTACACCTTC.

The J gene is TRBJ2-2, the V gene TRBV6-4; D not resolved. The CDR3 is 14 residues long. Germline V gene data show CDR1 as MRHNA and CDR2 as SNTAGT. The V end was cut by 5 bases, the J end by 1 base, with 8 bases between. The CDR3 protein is CASSSEKNTGELFF. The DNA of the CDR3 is TGTGCCAGCAGTTCGGAGAAGAACACCGGGGAGCTGTTTTTT.

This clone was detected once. CDR3 sequence (DNA): TGCGCCAGCAGTCCCCGGCAGCGGGGGTATAACACCGGGGAGCTGTTTTTT. Protein: CASSPRQRGYNTGELFF. This chain connects TRBV4-1 to TRBJ2-2, with TRBD2 matching over 8 bases. Germline trimming cut 6 bases from V and 2 bases from J; bases unmatched to any gene: 11. The CDR3 is 17 amino acids. Germline V gene data show CDR1 as MGHRA and CDR2 as YSYEKL.

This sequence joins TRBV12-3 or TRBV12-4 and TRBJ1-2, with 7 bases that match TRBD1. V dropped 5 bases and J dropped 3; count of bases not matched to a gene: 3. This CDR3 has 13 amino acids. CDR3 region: CASSTGAHYGYTF. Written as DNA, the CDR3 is TGTGCCAGCAGTACAGGGGCTCACTATGGCTACACCTTC.

This CDR3 is CASSPAGDSNYGYTF. CDR3 coding DNA: TGTGCCAGCTCACCTGCTGGGGACAGTAACTATGGCTACACCTTC. V is TRBV18 and J is TRBJ1-2; 7 bases line up with TRBD1. The junction had 5 bases not matched to a gene; V was cut back by 3 bases and J by 1 base. This CDR3 contains 15 residues. Germline V CDR1 and CDR2: KGHSH, LQKENI.

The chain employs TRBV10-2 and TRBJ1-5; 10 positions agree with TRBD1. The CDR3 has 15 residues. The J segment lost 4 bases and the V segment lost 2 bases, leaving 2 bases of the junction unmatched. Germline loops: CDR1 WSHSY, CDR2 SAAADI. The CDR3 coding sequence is TGCGCCAGCAGTGAGCTGGGACAGGGGAATCAGCCCCAGCATTTT. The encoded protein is CASSELGQGNQPQHF.